The source of this T cell receptor (beta chain) is a study of blood T cell repertoires in COVID-19. Background on the study: Acute-phase and convalescent COVID-19 samples originated in the United States, Italy and Spain. PBMCs, B-cell-depleted T cells, or T cells were the source of the cDNA or gDNA that made up the material.

V was pared by 2 bases and J by 0 bases, with 28 bases between. Germline CDR1 reads MNHEY; CDR2 reads SVGEGT. This CDR3 comprises 21 residues. The authors' processing: Estimates of nucleated cell counts were drawn from the amplification of reference gene primers. Here immunoSEQ multiplex PCR was the method, and the copy in TCRdb shows in-frame clones only, minus some. That table gives V, J and clone size, and the DNA gave D and trimming. The sample lists about 160,000 clones; over 70% were seen once. The chain has TRBV6-2 or TRBV6-3 and TRBJ1-1; D might be TRBD1 (5 bases). Sequencing used peripheral blood. This receptor was obtained from a woman aged 80 or over with active or convalescent COVID-19. The CDR3 loop reads CASSYQEWVYRFLSMNTEAFF. CDR3 in DNA: TGTGCCAGCAGTTACCAAGAGTGGGTGTACAGGTTCCTGTCTATGAACACTGAAGCTTTCTTT.